These 13 T cell receptor beta chains were all obtained from the same sample, sequenced in a study of Ad26.COV2.S vaccination and SARS-CoV-2 variants. This table comes from immunoSEQ multiplex PCR, and its TCRdb copy is limited to in-frame clones, with some not included. The sample includes around 45,000 clones, approximately 80% seen only once; the top ten take less than 60%. The sample was peripheral blood, taken after recovery from COVID-19. These TCRs come from a human donor who had recovered from COVID-19.

A few counts support this clone. The chain recombines TRBV5-3 with TRBJ1-5; 7 positions agree with TRBD1. TRBV5-3 is known as an ORF, though its function is uncertain. The CDR3 spans 18 residues. V shed 4 bases and J 2 bases; nucleotides not matched to a gene: 15. CDR3 nucleotides: TGTGCCAGAAGCCCGTCCCAAGGGACAGAGAAAGGCAATCAGCCCCAGCATTTT. It codes for CARSPSQGTEKGNQPQHF.

The V call is TRBV10-3, the J call TRBJ2-7; D is ambiguous. The V and J ends lost 5 bases and 6 bases respectively, with 11 bases between them. Germline V gives CDR1 ENHRY, CDR2 SYGVKD. The length of the CDR3 is 12 residues. The CDR3 DNA follows: TGTGCCATCAGTTCCTATGGGCTCGAGCAGTACGTC. Translating it yields CAISSYGLEQYV.

The chain uses TRBV2 and TRBJ1-3; D uncertain. Looked up from germline, CDR1 is SNHLY and CDR2 is FYNNEI. The CDR3 sequence is 12 residues long. V shed 1 base and J shed 8 bases, with 6 bases lying between them. CDR3 nucleotide sequence: TGTGCCAGCAGTGAAGAGGGCTACACCATATATTTT. It codes for CASSEEGYTIYF.

The rearrangement uses TRBV10-1 and TRBJ1-2; D ambiguous. Germline CDR1 and CDR2: WNHNN and SYGVQD (reference sequence). V was clipped by 2 bases and J by 3 bases, with 7 bases between them. The CDR3 runs 13 residues. CDR3 protein: CASSEGPDYGYTF. CDR3 DNA sequence: TGCGCCAGCAGTGAGGGGCCAGACTATGGCTACACCTTC.

The chain employs TRBV6-6 and TRBJ2-1; 11 positions agree with TRBD2. Germline V gives CDR1 MNHNY, CDR2 SVGAGI (reference sequence). This CDR3 contains 16 residues. V lost 6 bases to trimming and J lost 0 bases; unmatched junction nucleotides: 4. For the CDR3, the DNA is TGTGCCAGCAGGGGGACTAGCGGAGGCTCCTACAATGAGCAGTTCTTC. Translated: CASRGTSGGSYNEQFF.

The chain recombines TRBV19 with TRBJ2-1; 12 nucleotides match TRBD2. CDR1 and CDR2 from the germline V gene are LNHDA and SQIVND (reference sequence). This CDR3 is 17 amino acids long. The V segment lost 3 bases and the J segment 2 bases; nucleotides outside the gene matches: 5. The CDR3 spells CASSIFGLAGTYNEQFF. The DNA for the CDR3 is TGTGCCAGTAGTATCTTTGGACTAGCGGGAACCTACAATGAGCAGTTCTTC.

CDR3: CATSRDRGGSNEKLFF. The CDR3 DNA reads as TGTGCCACCAGCAGAGATCGAGGAGGGTCTAATGAAAAACTGTTTTTT. The chain uses TRBV15 and TRBJ1-4; D remains unclear. Germline V gene data show CDR1 as LNHNV and CDR2 as YYDKDF (reference sequence). V shed 0 bases and J shed 3 bases, with 11 bases lying between them. The CDR3 consists of 16 residues.

This rearrangement joins TRBV4-1 to TRBJ2-7, with 8 positions matching TRBD2. The CDR3 totals 19 residues. The germline gives CDR1 MGHRA, CDR2 YSYEKL. V trimming: 0 bases; J trimming: 3 bases; junction bases outside the gene matches: 16. CDR3 DNA sequence: TGCGCCAGCAGCCAAGAAGGCGTAGTAGGACTAGCAGATCTCTACGAGCAGTACTTC. Translation: CASSQEGVVGLADLYEQYF.

This chain links TRBV7-7 with TRBJ2-7; D not certain. The ends were cut back, 1 base at V and 3 bases at J, with 10 bases in the middle. This CDR3 has 14 amino acids. From germline, CDR1 is SSHAT and CDR2 FNYEAQ (reference sequence). CDR3 in amino acids: CASSLDPQSYEQYF. The CDR3 DNA follows: TGTGCCAGCAGCTTAGACCCCCAGAGCTACGAGCAGTACTTC.

The V call is TRBV19, the J call TRBJ2-7; perhaps TRBD2 as D (5 bases). The V gene's germline CDR1 is LNHDA and CDR2 SQIVND (reference sequence). Trimming removed 5 bases from V and 3 bases from J, with 17 bases in between. The CDR3 has 15 residues. Here the CDR3 reads CASSEAPAAGYEQYF. CDR3 DNA sequence: TGTGCCAGTAGTGAAGCCCCCGCCGCGGGCTACGAGCAGTACTTC.

J is TRBJ1-2 and V is TRBV4-1; possible D gene TRBD1, 5 bases. The CDR3 has 15 residues. The V end was cut by 1 base, the J end by 4 bases, with 13 bases between. Germline CDR1 MGHRA, CDR2 YSYEKL. The CDR3 DNA reads TGCGCCAGCAGCCAAGGCGACAGAACCGTCTATGGCTACACCTTC. Its protein is CASSQGDRTVYGYTF.

The CDR3 loop reads CASSLSLEANTEAFF. The CDR3 nucleotides are TGTGCCAGCAGCTTATCGTTGGAGGCGAACACTGAAGCTTTCTTT. V is TRBV5-4 and J is TRBJ1-1; no firm D call. Between the trimmed V and J ends, which lost 2 bases and 1 base, there was a span of 12 bases. Germline values: CDR1 SGHNT, CDR2 YYREEE (reference sequence). The CDR3 sequence is 15 residues long.

This clone was seen only once. This sequence joins TRBV10-3 and TRBJ2-4, with D maybe TRBD2 (5 bases). The ends were cut back, 2 bases at V and 2 bases at J, with 7 bases in the middle. Germline V gene sequence: CDR1 ENHRY, CDR2 SYGVKD. There are 14 residues in the CDR3. For the CDR3, the DNA is TGTGCCATCAGTGAGGAGGGTACCAAAAACATTCAGTACTTC. Amino acid sequence: CAISEEGTKNIQYF.